Reported below is one T cell receptor beta chain. The data were produced by immunoSEQ multiplex PCR, yet TCRdb's version contains in-frame clones alone and is incomplete. Of 390,000 or so clones listed, around nine tenths are singletons. This specimen belongs to a study of control samples from healthy donors and cancer patients. The CDR3 length is 11 residues. Germline CDR1 reads MNHEY; CDR2 reads SVGEGT. V was shortened by 3 bases and J by 5 bases, with 4 bases between the two germline ends. Sequenced material: PBMCs. The sequence came from a man aged 35-49 years with head and neck cancer. The chain uses TRBV6-2 or TRBV6-3 and TRBJ2-5, with D unclear. The CDR3 sequence: CASSYWETQYF. In nucleotides, the CDR3 is TGTGCCAGCAGTTATTGGGAGACCCAGTACTTC.